Described below is a single T cell receptor beta chain sequence and its context. Its matching antigen is unknown. At one end, the junction sequence differs from germline, possibly due to a read error. The TCR beta cDNA libraries contained unique molecular identifiers. Approximately 500,000 cDNA molecules were recovered from an input of about 1 to 10 million T cells. Each CDR3 protein gets one entry after TCRdb re-called the PCR reads with MiXCR. The profile shows hundreds of thousands of distinct CDR3 sequences, approximately 42% of them singletons. The data stem from a study of post-analysis software for immune sequencing data. Turning to the study itself: Disease trajectories encompassed relapsing-remitting, secondary progressive and progressive-relapsing multiple sclerosis.

This CDR3 contains 17 residues. CDR1 is KGHDR, CDR2 SFDVKD, per germline. Findings and caveats of the study: Strong co-clustering by F measure was seen for same-batch samples. Normalized Chao1 diversity was significantly lower in multiple sclerosis patients than in controls. TRBV5-6, TRBV5-1 and TRBV20-1 belonged to a set of roughly five TRBV segments that were more frequent in patients than controls.

Sequencing input: blood. The genes are TRBV24-1 and TRBJ2-3; 9 bases fit TRBD2. The sequence derives from a girl under 10 years old with multiple sclerosis. Written as DNA, the CDR3 is TGTGCCACCAGCGATTCGGGACTAGCTGTCGACACAGATACGCAGTATTTT. It is translated as CATSDSGLAVDTDTQYF.